This T cell receptor (beta chain) was sequenced during a study of cytomegalovirus exposure and HLA in healthy donors. Study details: The Caucasian-associated ancestry cluster held roughly 84% of some 420 genotyped donors.

This PCR relied on a set of 60 Vbeta primers and 13 Jbeta primers. The protocol was immunoSEQ multiplex PCR, while the TCRdb copy is restricted to in-frame clones and leaves out a portion. The sample shows 190,000 or so clones, 75% to 90% of them seen only once. Of note for this clone: Its matching antigen is unknown.

Study-level findings and limits: In vitro work confirmed that a few CMV-associated chains recognize CMV antigens.

This TCR was recovered from a man between 45 and 60 years old in good health and CMV-seronegative. Sample: PBMCs.

CDR3 sequence (DNA): TGCGCCAGCAGCCAAGCAATTAGGGGGGGCGAGGATGAAAAACTGTTTTTT. This gives the protein CASSQAIRGGEDEKLFF. The rearrangement uses TRBV4-3 and TRBJ1-4; maybe TRBD1 (6 bases). The CDR3 loop spans 17 amino acids. Germline V lookup: CDR1 LGHNA, CDR2 YSLEER. V lost 1 base, J lost 6 bases, and 18 bases lay in between.